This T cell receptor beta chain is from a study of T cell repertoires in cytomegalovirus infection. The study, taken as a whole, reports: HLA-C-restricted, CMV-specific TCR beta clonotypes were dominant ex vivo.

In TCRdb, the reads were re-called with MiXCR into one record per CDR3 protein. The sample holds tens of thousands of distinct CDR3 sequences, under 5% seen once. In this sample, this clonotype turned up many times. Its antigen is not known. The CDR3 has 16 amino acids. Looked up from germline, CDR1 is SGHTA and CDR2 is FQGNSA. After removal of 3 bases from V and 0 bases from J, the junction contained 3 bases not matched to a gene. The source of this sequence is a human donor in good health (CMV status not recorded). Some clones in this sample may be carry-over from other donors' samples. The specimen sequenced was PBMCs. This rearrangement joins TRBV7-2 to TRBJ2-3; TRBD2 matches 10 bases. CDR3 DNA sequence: TGTGCCAGCAGCTTTCTAGCGGGGGCTAGCACAGATACGCAGTATTTT. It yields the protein CASSFLAGASTDTQYF.